A single sample is the source of the 9 T cell receptor beta chains below, sequenced in a study of shared clonotypes between healthy human individuals. Generated by immunoSEQ multiplex PCR, the TCRdb table keeps only in-frame clones and is missing some. The table has nearly 1,000,000 clones, over 60% seen once. The sample consisted of memory CD4+ T cells sorted from blood. Stated subset: CD45RA-negative fraction. The source of these receptors is a man younger than 35 in good health.

The J gene is TRBJ2-1, the V gene TRBV5-1; 8 bases map to TRBD2. After removal of 0 bases from V and 8 bases from J, the junction contained 10 bases not matched to a gene. Germline CDR1 is SGHRS and CDR2 is YFSETQ. The CDR3 consists of 16 residues. The CDR3 DNA reads TGCGCCAGCAGCTTGGCTACAGCGGGAGTTCGGGATGAGCAGTTCTTC. Protein sequence: CASSLATAGVRDEQFF. The entire variable domain, with the rest obtained from reference TRBV5-1 and TRBJ2-1, is as follows: KAGVTQTPRYLIKTRGQQVTLSCSPISGHRSVSWYQQTPGQGLQFLFEYFSETQRNKGNFPGRFSGRQFSNSRSEMNVSTLELGDSALYLCASSLATAGVRDEQFFGPGTRLTVL.

This chain joins TRBV5-1 and TRBJ1-2; 7 nucleotides line up with TRBD1. The V gene's germline CDR1 is SGHRS and CDR2 YFSETQ. The CDR3 covers 13 residues. Trimming removed 4 bases from V and 6 bases from J; junction bases left unmatched: 6. This CDR3 is CASSITGDHGYTF. CDR3 bases: TGCGCCAGCAGCATTACAGGGGATCATGGCTACACCTTC.

The rearrangement joins TRBV9 to TRBJ2-5, with 7 bases that match TRBD2. CDR1 is SGDLS and CDR2 is YYNGEE in the germline V gene. This CDR3 is 14 amino acids long. V was clipped by 3 bases and J by 5 bases; unmatched bases: 7. CDR3 sequence reads: CASSAGGSRETQYF. CDR3 nucleotide sequence: TGTGCCAGCAGCGCGGGGGGTTCGCGGGAGACCCAGTACTTC.

V gene TRBV30 combines with J gene TRBJ1-5, with D hard to call. CDR1 and CDR2 from the germline V gene are GTSNPN and SVGIG (reference sequence). The germline V and J ends were trimmed by 0 bases and 6 bases, with 12 bases remaining between them. The CDR3 extends over 14 amino acids. CDR3 nucleotides: TGTGCCTGGAGTGTTAGTGCTCGCGGTCAGCCCCAGCATTTT. Translating it yields CAWSVSARGQPQHF.

V gene TRBV5-4 combines with J gene TRBJ2-1, with D uncertain. Germline CDR1 reads SGHNT; CDR2 reads YYREEE (reference sequence). The V end lost 4 bases, the J end lost 2 bases, and 16 bases lay between the germline ends. The CDR3 length is 16 residues. For the CDR3, the DNA is TGTGCCAGCAGCGCCTTTGGCGCGATTGCCTACAATGAGCAGTTCTTC. It encodes CASSAFGAIAYNEQFF.

This chain connects TRBV4-3 to TRBJ2-7, with a possible D match to TRBD1 (5 bases). Germline CDR1 LGHNA, CDR2 YSLEER. V lost 0 bases, J lost 0 bases, and 9 bases lay in between. The CDR3 is 15 amino acids. The CDR3 spells CASSQEQANSYEQYF. In DNA form, the CDR3 reads TGCGCCAGCAGCCAAGAACAGGCAAACTCCTACGAGCAGTACTTC.

The chain combines TRBV18 with TRBJ2-1; D may be TRBD2 (6 bases). The V gene lost 6 bases and the J gene lost 7 bases, with 10 bases spanning the gap. Per the germline V gene, CDR1 is KGHSH and CDR2 is LQKENI. This CDR3 spans 12 amino acids. The CDR3 region has the DNA TGTGCCAGCTCTCGGGACTTTAATGAGCAGTTCTTC. Protein product: CASSRDFNEQFF.

The chain joins TRBV5-4 to TRBJ2-7, with D perhaps TRBD1 (5 bases). The germline V gene has CDR1 SGHNT and CDR2 YYREEE (reference sequence). The ends were cut back, 0 bases at V and 6 bases at J, with 13 bases in the middle. CDR3 length: 14 residues. CDR3 DNA: TGTGCCAGCAGCTTGGGTCCAGGGCAGGGCGAGCAGTACTTC. This gives the protein CASSLGPGQGEQYF.

This sequence joins TRBV5-4 and TRBJ2-7, with 8 bases matching TRBD1. CDR1 is SGHNT and CDR2 is YYREEE in the germline V gene (reference sequence). J was trimmed by 4 bases and V by 0 bases; bases with no gene match: 6. CDR3 length equals 15 residues. The CDR3 loop is CASSLVGQGAYEQYF. The CDR3 coding sequence is TGTGCCAGCAGCTTGGTTGGGCAGGGGGCTTACGAGCAGTACTTC. Variable domain in full (rest from reference TRBV5-4 and TRBJ2-7): ETGVTQSPTHLIKTRGQQVTLRCSSQSGHNTVSWYQQALGQGPQFIFQYYREEENGRGNFPPRFSGLQFPNYSSELNVNALELDDSALYLCASSLVGQGAYEQYFGPGTRLTVT.